Listed here are 23 T cell receptor beta chains from one sample, sequenced in a study of beta chain features in type 1 diabetes. Their antigen targets remain unknown. Every bit of the isolated RNA underwent reverse transcription, so sequencing read expressed TCRB transcripts. Data came from immunoSEQ multiplex PCR; TCRdb stores just in-frame clones and leaves some out. The table includes a few hundred thousand clones, around 21% detected once. Study observations and caveats: All four CD4+ subsets of Type 1 diabetes patients contained TCRB CDR3s that were moderately but significantly shorter.

The sample taken for sequencing was naive CD4+ T cells from blood. The receptors were gathered from a woman between 40 and 50 years old with type 1 diabetes.

This clone showed up just a few times. The rearrangement joins TRBV29-1 to TRBJ1-1, with D hard to call. The CDR3 is 14 residues long. Trimming removed 1 base at V and 3 bases at J, with 12 bases between. Germline V gene sequence: CDR1 SQVTM, CDR2 ANQGSEA. The CDR3 protein is CSVEVVTGDTEAFF. In DNA, the CDR3 is TGCAGCGTTGAAGTTGTAACCGGGGACACTGAAGCTTTCTTT.

This clone was observed a few times. The V and J genes are TRBV7-2 and TRBJ2-1; TRBD2 matches 10 bases. The trim removed 0 bases at V and 7 bases at J, leaving 9 bases unmatched. The germline V gene has CDR1 SGHTA and CDR2 FQGNSA. The CDR3 sequence is 17 residues long. The CDR3 coding sequence is TGTGCCAGCAGCTTAGCGGGACTAGCGAACAGGGGAAATGAGCAGTTCTTC. Translating it yields CASSLAGLANRGNEQFF.

The gene calls are TRBV6-6 and TRBJ1-5, with D tentatively TRBD1 (6 bases). V lost 6 bases to trimming and J lost 3 bases, with 18 bases between them. The CDR3 runs 16 residues. CDR1 MNHNY and CDR2 SVGAGI come from the germline V gene (reference sequence). CDR3 nucleotides: TGTGCCAGCAGGGACGGGGGGGCGACTGACAATCAGCCCCAGCATTTT. This encodes CASRDGGATDNQPQHF.

This clone has only a few counts. This sequence joins TRBV7-3 and TRBJ2-7; 9 nucleotides align to TRBD1. The CDR3 contains 16 residues. Unmatched junction bases numbered 8, after V lost 0 bases and J lost 5 bases. The germline CDR1 and CDR2 sequences are SGHTA and FQGTGA. The CDR3 sequence is CASSLTSGQGFDEQYF. For the CDR3, the DNA is TGTGCCAGCAGCTTAACGAGCGGACAGGGGTTTGACGAGCAGTACTTC.

This chain connects TRBV9 to TRBJ1-6; TRBD1 matches at 12 bases. Germline loops: CDR1 SGDLS, CDR2 YYNGEE. The length of the CDR3 is 16 residues. Losses at the gene ends were 0 bases for V and 10 bases for J; bases not matched to a gene: 5. The CDR3, as DNA: TGTGCCAGCAGCGTAGGGGACAGGGGGCAGGGATCACCCCTCCACTTT. It encodes CASSVGDRGQGSPLHF.

This clone was detected a few times. This chain joins TRBV4-3 and TRBJ1-6; D remains ambiguous. Germline CDR1 is LGHNA and CDR2 is YSLEER. V was clipped by 0 bases and J by 6 bases, with 12 bases between them. This CDR3 comprises 16 residues. The CDR3 spells CASSQDGRPSNSPLHF. The CDR3 DNA sequence: TGCGCCAGCAGCCAAGATGGCAGGCCCTCTAATTCACCCCTCCACTTT.

This clone was seen only a few times. The chain couples TRBV5-1 to TRBJ2-7; 7 bases are a match to TRBD1. Germline V gene sequence: CDR1 SGHRS, CDR2 YFSETQ. The trim removed 7 bases at V and 7 bases at J, leaving 8 bases unmatched. The CDR3 is 12 amino acids. Here the CDR3 DNA reads TGCGCCAGCGGTCCGACAGGGTGGGAGCAGTACTTC. Translating gives CASGPTGWEQYF.

The gene calls are TRBV28 and TRBJ1-2, with D unclear. Trimming took 10 bases from V and 4 from J, leaving 16 bases between them. The germline CDR1 and CDR2 sequences are MDHEN and SYDVKM. CDR3 length equals 13 residues. The chain's CDR3 is CATPLGNGYGYTF. In DNA form, the CDR3 reads TGTGCCACCCCTCTCGGTAACGGCTATGGCTACACCTTC.

This rearrangement joins TRBV5-1 to TRBJ1-1, with D perhaps TRBD1 (5 bases). Germline lookup yields CDR1 SGHRS and CDR2 YFSETQ. Trimming stripped 6 bases from V and 1 base from J, with 10 bases between. The CDR3 is 13 amino acids. The CDR3 DNA follows: TGCGCCAGCACCTGGGGGGAGAACACTGAAGCTTTCTTT. This encodes CASTWGENTEAFF. Full variable domain (missing parts from reference TRBV5-1 and TRBJ1-1): KAGVTQTPRYLIKTRGQQVTLSCSPISGHRSVSWYQQTPGQGLQFLFEYFSETQRNKGNFPGRFSGRQFSNSRSEMNVSTLELGDSALYLCASTWGENTEAFFGQGTRLTVV.

This clone was detected only a few times. In DNA form, the CDR3 reads TGCGCCAGCAGCCGGGACTTGGCCTACGAGCAGTACTTC. As protein: CASSRDLAYEQYF. This chain uses TRBV5-1 with TRBJ2-7; tentatively, D is TRBD2 (6 bases). CDR1 and CDR2 from the germline V gene are SGHRS and YFSETQ. V lost 4 bases and J 2 bases, leaving 10 bases between the germline ends. CDR3 length: 13 residues. The full variable domain, completed using reference TRBV5-1 and TRBJ2-7, is KAGVTQTPRYLIKTRGQQVTLSCSPISGHRSVSWYQQTPGQGLQFLFEYFSETQRNKGNFPGRFSGRQFSNSRSEMNVSTLELGDSALYLCASSRDLAYEQYFGPGTRLTVT.

This clone appeared a few times. The chain joins TRBV25-1 to TRBJ2-7; 9 positions match TRBD1. The V and J ends lost 7 bases and 2 bases, in that order; junction bases with no gene match: 6. CDR3 length equals 14 residues. The germline V gene encodes CDR1 MGHDK and CDR2 SYGVNS. CDR3 DNA sequence: TGTGCCAGCACTGACTGGGACAGGGCCTACGAGCAGTACTTC. Translation: CASTDWDRAYEQYF.

This clone was picked up a small number of times. The chain combines TRBV7-9 with TRBJ1-2; D perhaps matches TRBD1 (5 bases). This CDR3 comprises 13 residues. Germline V CDR1 and CDR2: SEHNR, FQNEAQ (reference sequence). V gave up 5 bases and J gave up 2 bases, with 9 bases separating them. The CDR3: CASSKDTNYGYTF. CDR3 DNA sequence: TGTGCCAGCAGCAAGGACACCAACTATGGCTACACCTTC.

The rearrangement links TRBV15 to TRBJ2-7; TRBD1 is a possible D gene (8 bases). CDR1 is LNHNV, CDR2 YYDKDF, per germline (reference sequence). This CDR3 comprises 15 residues. V gave up 0 bases and J gave up 4 bases, with 13 bases separating them. The CDR3 here is CATSREHRGGYEQYF. The CDR3 DNA reads TGTGCCACCAGCAGAGAGCACAGGGGGGGGTACGAGCAGTACTTC.

This clone was counted only a few times. The chain couples TRBV29-1 to TRBJ1-1, with D unclear. Germline values: CDR1 SQVTM, CDR2 ANQGSEA. V was cut by 6 bases and J by 0 bases, with 20 bases left in between. This CDR3 comprises 16 residues. In DNA form, the CDR3 reads TGCAGCGTCTTGAAGGTGGCAGGATCAATGAACACTGAAGCTTTCTTT. Protein sequence: CSVLKVAGSMNTEAFF.

Concerning this clone: Compared with germline, one end of the junction differs, possibly owing to a read error. J is TRBJ2-1 and V is TRBV5-6; 8 bases agree with TRBD2. The germline V gene has CDR1 SGHDT and CDR2 YYEEEE. The CDR3 loop spans 16 amino acids. CDR3 sequence: CASSFTGTRSFNEQFF. The CDR3 region has the DNA TGTGCCAGCAGCTTTACCGGGACTAGGTCCTTCAATGAGCAGTTCTTC.

The chain combines TRBV5-1 with TRBJ2-1; maybe TRBD1 (5 bases). This CDR3 is built from 14 residues. V was shortened by 4 bases and J by 10 bases, with 18 bases between the two germline ends. CDR1 SGHRS and CDR2 YFSETQ come from the germline V gene. The CDR3 loop reads CASSPQVPKPEQFF. CDR3 nucleotide sequence: TGCGCCAGCAGCCCACAGGTTCCGAAACCAGAGCAGTTCTTC.

The sample holds a few counts of this clone. V is TRBV15 and J is TRBJ2-7; 7 nucleotides agree with TRBD2. From germline, CDR1 is LNHNV and CDR2 YYDKDF (reference sequence). J gave up 4 bases and V 2 bases, and 5 bases lay outside the gene matches. The CDR3 runs 14 residues. CDR3 sequence (DNA): TGTGCCACCAGCAGATCGGGACTACCTTACGAGCAGTACTTC. It is translated as CATSRSGLPYEQYF.

V gene TRBV5-1 combines with J gene TRBJ2-7; D is unresolved. CDR3 length: 14 amino acids. Germline CDR1 SGHRS, CDR2 YFSETQ. The ends were cut back, 0 bases at V and 3 bases at J, with 10 bases in the middle. CDR3 in amino acids: CASSLVSANYEQYF. The CDR3 DNA sequence: TGCGCCAGCAGCTTGGTAAGCGCGAACTACGAGCAGTACTTC.

This clone was recorded a few times. The CDR3 sequence: CASSLNYPGGEQFF. The CDR3 DNA reads as TGCGCCAGCAGCCTCAACTACCCCGGCGGTGAGCAGTTCTTC. The chain is built from TRBV4-1 and TRBJ2-1; no reliable D call. This CDR3 is built from 14 residues. CDR1 is MGHRA, CDR2 YSYEKL, per germline. Trimming shortened V by 4 bases and J by 9 bases, and 16 bases separated the two germline ends.

This clone was seen a handful of times. CDR3 DNA: TGTGCCAGCAGTACCAGGGGCACCTCCTACAATGAGCAGTTCTTC. Residues: CASSTRGTSYNEQFF. This rearrangement joins TRBV25-1 to TRBJ2-1; possibly TRBD1 for D (6 bases). V dropped 5 bases and J dropped 0 bases, with 11 bases sitting between them. In germline, CDR1 is MGHDK, CDR2 SYGVNS. This CDR3 is built from 15 residues. The full variable domain, rest sourced from reference TRBV25-1 and TRBJ2-1, is EADIYQTPRYLVIGTGKKITLECSQTMGHDKMYWYQQDPGMELHLIHYSYGVNSTEKGDLSSESTVSRIRTEHFPLTLESARPSHTSQYLCASSTRGTSYNEQFFGPGTRLTVL.

The rearrangement joins TRBV7-3 to TRBJ2-7; D may be TRBD2 (6 bases). The V gene lost 4 bases and the J gene lost 7 bases, with 14 bases spanning the gap. The CDR3 contains 13 residues. Germline lookup yields CDR1 SGHTA and CDR2 FQGTGA. CDR3: CASSSFRGLEQYF. The DNA of the CDR3 is TGTGCCAGCAGCTCCTTCCGGGGGTTAGAGCAGTACTTC.

The chain couples TRBV9 to TRBJ2-2, with 11 bases matching TRBD2. V trimming: 2 bases; J trimming: 1 base; junction bases outside the gene matches: 1. This CDR3 spans 16 amino acids. CDR1 is SGDLS and CDR2 is YYNGEE in the germline V gene. CDR3 loop: CASSVLAGGNTGELFF. In DNA form, the CDR3 reads TGTGCCAGCAGCGTCCTAGCGGGAGGGAACACCGGGGAGCTGTTTTTT.

The chain employs TRBV6-5 and TRBJ2-7; 9 bases match TRBD1. Germline-derived CDR1 and CDR2 are MNHEY and SVGAGI. V shed 2 bases, J shed 6 bases, and the junction held 5 bases outside the gene matches. CDR3 length: 14 amino acids. CDR3 sequence: CASSYNRGRGEQYF. Here the CDR3 DNA reads TGTGCCAGCAGTTACAACAGGGGGCGAGGCGAGCAGTACTTC.